Shown below are 23 T cell receptor beta chains from a single sample sequenced in a study of response to subunit inactivated influenza vaccine. TCRdb used MiXCR to reprocess the RT-PCR reads, holding one entry per CDR3 protein. The sample comprises about 180,000 distinct CDR3 sequences, about a tenth of which are singletons, and approximately 11% rests with the top ten. Sequencing used non-naive T cells sorted from PBMCs, obtained on the day of vaccination. The source is a man aged 50 to 60 who received an inactivated influenza vaccine.

The chain recombines TRBV19 with TRBJ1-2; D gene uncertain. The germline V gene has CDR1 LNHDA and CDR2 SQIVND (reference sequence). This CDR3 spans 13 amino acids. Trimming stripped 3 bases from V and 2 bases from J, with 7 bases between. CDR3 amino acids: CASSIVTNYGYTF. For the CDR3, the DNA is TGTGCCAGTAGTATCGTGACAAACTATGGCTACACCTTC.

This clonotype was detected many times. This sequence joins TRBV7-9 and TRBJ2-1, with TRBD1 matching over 9 bases. The CDR3 runs 17 residues. Trimming cost V 5 bases and J 4 bases; bases outside gene matches: 12. Germline CDR1 SEHNR, CDR2 FQNEAQ (reference sequence). The CDR3 nucleotides read TGTGCCAGCAGCCAAAGCTTGGGACAGGGAAAATACAATGAGCAGTTCTTC. Translated: CASSQSLGQGKYNEQFF.

This clonotype was found a few times. The chain employs TRBV30 and TRBJ2-5; TRBD2 matches at 12 bases. Trimming took 4 bases from V and 5 from J; bases not matched to a gene: 5. Germline V CDR1 and CDR2: GTSNPN, SVGIG (reference sequence). This CDR3 has 14 residues. Here the CDR3 DNA reads TGTGCCTGGATGACTAGCGGGGGTCGGGAGACCCAGTACTTC. It is translated as CAWMTSGGRETQYF.

The genes are TRBV6-1 and TRBJ2-1; 14 bases match TRBD2. After removal of 6 bases from V and 3 bases from J, the junction contained 13 bases not matched to a gene. Germline CDR1 reads MNHNS; CDR2 reads SASEGT. This CDR3 region has 19 residues. The CDR3 loop is CASRRTSGRSGQRYNEQFF. DNA of the CDR3: TGTGCCAGCAGGCGGACTAGCGGGAGGTCAGGTCAGCGCTACAATGAGCAGTTCTTC.

This clonotype was found many times. The rearrangement uses TRBV6-1 and TRBJ2-3; D call uncertain. The length of the CDR3 is 13 residues. The germline V gene encodes CDR1 MNHNS and CDR2 SASEGT. Trimming took off 8 bases at V and 7 bases at J, with 16 bases between the two ends. The CDR3 nucleotides are TGTGCCAGCCTGGGCCTTGTGGGTAATACGCAGTATTTT. Residues: CASLGLVGNTQYF.

The V call is TRBV3-1, the J call TRBJ2-2; 8 bases align to TRBD1. V shed 1 base and J 3 bases; nucleotides not matched to a gene: 1. Germline CDR1 and CDR2: LGHDT and YNNKEL (reference sequence). The CDR3 totals 15 residues. CDR3 sequence reads: CASSQGTGYTGELFF. The CDR3 coding sequence is TGTGCCAGCAGCCAAGGGACAGGGTACACCGGGGAGCTGTTTTTT.

This chain connects TRBV30 to TRBJ2-1; 14 bases are a match to TRBD2. CDR3 size: 16 residues. In germline, CDR1 is GTSNPN, CDR2 SVGIG (reference sequence). With 0 bases clipped from V and 12 bases from J, the junction kept 10 bases outside the gene matches. The CDR3 loop reads CAWSVLGLAGEGGQFF. The CDR3 DNA reads as TGTGCCTGGAGTGTGCTGGGACTAGCGGGAGAAGGGGGGCAGTTCTTC.

V is TRBV2 and J is TRBJ1-1, with D maybe TRBD1 (6 bases). With 7 bases removed from V and 7 bases from J, the gap between germline ends came to 22 bases. The CDR3 length is 15 residues. Germline V CDR1 and CDR2: SNHLY, FYNNEI. CDR3 region: CASKYPAGTTNEAFF. The CDR3 nucleotides read TGTGCCAGCAAATACCCTGCCGGGACAACGAATGAAGCTTTCTTT.

This clonotype has a count of ten or more. The rearrangement links TRBV7-2 to TRBJ2-2, with D possibly being TRBD2 (5 bases). The CDR3 length is 15 residues. From germline, CDR1 is SGHTA and CDR2 FQGNSA. Trimming shortened V by 4 bases and J by 3 bases, and 12 bases separated the two germline ends. For the CDR3, the DNA is TGTGCCAGCAGCTGGGGAGACACTTACACCGGGGAGCTGTTTTTT. This gives the protein CASSWGDTYTGELFF.

The chain couples TRBV5-5 to TRBJ2-4; TRBD1 aligns across 12 bases. In germline, CDR1 is SGHKS, CDR2 YYEKEE (reference sequence). CDR3 length: 18 amino acids. V shed 3 bases, J shed 9 bases, and the junction held 16 bases outside the gene matches. In DNA, the CDR3 is TGTGCCAGCAGCTCACCGGGACAGGGGGCCAGCCGGGCAAGCATTCAGTACTTC. It translates to CASSSPGQGASRASIQYF. Complete variable domain (other parts from reference TRBV5-5 and TRBJ2-4): DAGVTQSPTHLIKTRGQQVTLRCSPISGHKSVSWYQQVLGQGPQFIFQYYEKEERGRGNFPDRFSARQFPNYSSELNVNALLLGDSALYLCASSSPGQGASRASIQYFGAGTRLSVL.

This rearrangement joins TRBV29-1 to TRBJ2-3; D gene uncertain. CDR3 length: 9 residues. Trimming pared 8 bases from V and 4 bases from J, leaving 4 bases between. Germline CDR1 is SQVTM and CDR2 is ANQGSEA. CDR3 sequence (DNA): TGCAGCACCTCAGATACGCAGTATTTT. Encoded protein: CSTSDTQYF.

This clonotype was observed a few times. The rearrangement uses TRBV6-1 and TRBJ2-1; 8 nucleotides agree with TRBD1. Germline CDR1 MNHNS, CDR2 SASEGT. V dropped 4 bases and J dropped 2; count of bases not matched to a gene: 4. The CDR3 loop spans 15 amino acids. CDR3 region: CASSAGQGPYNEQFF. CDR3 in DNA: TGTGCCAGCAGTGCAGGACAGGGACCCTACAATGAGCAGTTCTTC.

This clonotype has only a few counts. This rearrangement joins TRBV18 to TRBJ2-5; possible D gene TRBD2, 6 bases. The CDR3 has 15 residues. V shed 0 bases and J shed 1 base, with 9 bases lying between them. In germline, CDR1 is KGHSH, CDR2 LQKENI. The CDR3 sequence is CASSPPGLFQETQYF. In nucleotides, the CDR3 is TGTGCCAGCTCACCACCGGGACTGTTCCAAGAGACCCAGTACTTC.

There are many counts of this clonotype. The rearrangement links TRBV4-1 to TRBJ1-6; D gene unclear. The CDR3 is made up of 14 amino acids. Trimming left V 4 bases short and J 11 bases short, with 15 bases between. Germline values: CDR1 MGHRA, CDR2 YSYEKL. CDR3: CASSPKEGRTPLHF. The DNA of the CDR3 is TGCGCCAGCAGCCCGAAGGAGGGTAGGACACCCCTCCACTTT.

This clonotype was picked up a small number of times. This rearrangement joins TRBV5-6 to TRBJ2-7; D gene ambiguous. CDR1 and CDR2 from the germline V gene are SGHDT and YYEEEE. V lost 4 bases to trimming and J lost 6 bases, with 17 bases between them. CDR3 length: 14 amino acids. CDR3 DNA sequence: TGTGCCAGCAGCCACGGACGGCCATCGGTCGAGCAGTACTTC. Its protein product is CASSHGRPSVEQYF.

This clonotype was counted only a few times. The genes are TRBV19 and TRBJ2-6; the match to TRBD1 covers 7 bases. The CDR3 has 17 residues. Germline loops: CDR1 LNHDA, CDR2 SQIVND (reference sequence). Trimming at V came to 6 bases and at J to 3 bases, leaving 11 bases not matched to a gene. CDR3 protein: CASSPTGFLSGANVLTF. The DNA of the CDR3 is TGTGCCAGTAGCCCGACAGGGTTTCTAAGTGGGGCCAACGTCCTGACTTTC.

The CDR3 DNA sequence: TGTGCCAGCAGTTTCGGGGCGGGGGGGAACAATGAGCAGTTCTTC. It specifies CASSFGAGGNNEQFF. The V and J genes are TRBV12-3 or TRBV12-4 and TRBJ2-1, with TRBD2 matching 9 bases. V shed 3 bases, J shed 5 bases, and the junction held 5 bases outside the gene matches. This CDR3 spans 15 amino acids.

The rearrangement uses TRBV7-6 and TRBJ2-3; the match to TRBD2 covers 14 bases. The CDR3 is 16 residues long. Germline lookup yields CDR1 SGHVS and CDR2 FNYEAQ. Unmatched junction bases numbered 5, after V lost 5 bases and J lost 4 bases. CDR3 region: CASSPGLAGGSDTQYF. Here the CDR3 DNA reads TGTGCCAGCAGCCCAGGACTAGCGGGAGGCTCAGATACGCAGTATTTT.

This clonotype was recorded a few times. The CDR3 sequence is CASSKGGAVPPWPSTEAFF. DNA of the CDR3: TGTGCCAGCAGTAAAGGGGGCGCGGTCCCCCCCTGGCCCTCAACTGAAGCTTTCTTT. The chain is built from TRBV28 and TRBJ1-1, with 7 bases fitting TRBD1. The CDR3 has 19 residues. Germline assignment: CDR1 MDHEN and CDR2 SYDVKM. Germline trimming cut 5 bases from V and 5 bases from J; bases unmatched to any gene: 23.

This clonotype occurred a few times. The gene calls are TRBV28 and TRBJ2-7; maybe TRBD2 (6 bases). CDR3 length equals 15 residues. V gave up 2 bases and J gave up 5 bases, with 16 bases separating them. Germline CDR1 and CDR2: MDHEN and SYDVKM. The CDR3 nucleotides read TGTGCCAGCAGTTTAAGGGCGGGACGAATTAACGAGCAGTACTTC. This sequence encodes CASSLRAGRINEQYF.

The rearrangement links TRBV29-1 to TRBJ2-7, with 10 bases fitting TRBD2. Germline loops: CDR1 SQVTM, CDR2 ANQGSEA. The trim removed 7 bases at V and 1 base at J, leaving 4 bases unmatched. This CDR3 is built from 13 residues. The CDR3 nucleotides are TGCAGCGCCGGACTAGCGGAGTCCTACGAGCAGTACTTC. Its protein is CSAGLAESYEQYF.

This clonotype has ten or more counts. The V call is TRBV6-1, the J call TRBJ2-5; 13 bases fit TRBD2. Germline CDR1 MNHNS, CDR2 SASEGT. The junction had 5 bases not matched to a gene; V was cut back by 5 bases and J by 5 bases. The CDR3 loop spans 15 amino acids. The CDR3 region is CASSLLAGGRETQYF. The CDR3 nucleotides are TGTGCCAGCAGTTTACTAGCGGGGGGGAGGGAGACCCAGTACTTC.

The V and J genes are TRBV7-2 and TRBJ1-1; D is unclear. The CDR3 extends over 13 amino acids. Per germline, CDR1 SGHTA and CDR2 FQGNSA. The ends were cut back, 6 bases at V and 0 bases at J, with 8 bases in the middle. This CDR3 reads CASRGRLNTEAFF. CDR3 nucleotides: TGTGCCAGCAGGGGCAGGTTGAACACTGAAGCTTTCTTT. Full variable domain (outside the CDR3, taken from reference TRBV7-2 and TRBJ1-1): GAGVSQSPSNKVTEKGKDVELRCDPISGHTALYWYRQSLGQGLEFLIYFQGNSAPDKSGLPSDRFSAERTGGSVSTLTIQRTQQEDSAVYLCASRGRLNTEAFFGQGTRLTVV.